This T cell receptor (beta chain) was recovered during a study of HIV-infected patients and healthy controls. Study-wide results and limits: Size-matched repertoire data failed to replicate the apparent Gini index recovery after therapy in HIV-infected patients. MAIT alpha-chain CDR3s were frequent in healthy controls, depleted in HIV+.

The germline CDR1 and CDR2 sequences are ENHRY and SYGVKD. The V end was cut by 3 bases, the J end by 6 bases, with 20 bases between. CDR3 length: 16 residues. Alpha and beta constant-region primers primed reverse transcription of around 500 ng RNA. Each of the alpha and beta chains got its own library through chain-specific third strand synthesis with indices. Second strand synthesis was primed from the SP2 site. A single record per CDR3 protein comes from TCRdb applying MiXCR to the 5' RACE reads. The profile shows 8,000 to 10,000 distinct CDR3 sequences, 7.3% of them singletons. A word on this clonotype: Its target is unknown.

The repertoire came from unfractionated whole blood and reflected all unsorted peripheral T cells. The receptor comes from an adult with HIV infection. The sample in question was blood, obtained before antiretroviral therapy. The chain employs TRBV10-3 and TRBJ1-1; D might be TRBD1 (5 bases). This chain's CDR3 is CAISDNSGGSISEAFF. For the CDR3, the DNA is TGTGCCATCAGTGACAATTCCGGGGGTTCGATTTCTGAAGCTTTCTTT.